The next 32 T cell receptor beta chains were all read from a single sample in a study of monozygotic twins with inflammatory bowel disease. TCRdb re-called the 5' RACE reads, yielding one record per CDR3 amino acid sequence without DNA. The table for this sample gives about 210,000 distinct CDR3 sequences. The specimen was blood. These receptors originate from a human donor with ulcerative colitis or Crohn's disease, or a healthy co-twin of an affected twin (not recorded which).

The rearrangement joins TRBV7-9 to TRBJ2-1. Germline CDR1 is SEHNR and CDR2 is FQNEAQ (reference sequence). The CDR3 is made up of 15 amino acids. The CDR3 sequence is CASSLGRGGYNEQFF.

The chain recombines TRBV3-1 with TRBJ1-1; TCRdb reports TRBD1, a call that lacks DNA to check it against. CDR1 and CDR2 from the germline V gene are LGHDT and YNNKEL (reference sequence). The CDR3 is 16 residues long. The CDR3 region is CASSQEGRGKGTEAFF.

J is TRBJ1-1 and V is TRBV10-3; TCRdb picks TRBD1, but there is no DNA to check that call. There are 15 residues in the CDR3. The germline gives CDR1 ENHRY, CDR2 SYGVKD. CDR3 region: CAISEEAGKNTEAFF.

V gene TRBV3-1 combines with J gene TRBJ1-2. Per the germline V gene, CDR1 is LGHDT and CDR2 is YNNKEL (reference sequence). CDR3 length: 16 residues. The CDR3 spells CASSQDWAPTNYGYTF.

The chain employs TRBV20-1 and TRBJ2-1; checking the TCRdb D call of TRBD1 is not possible without DNA. CDR1 is DFQATT, CDR2 SNEGSKA, per germline (reference sequence). CDR3 length: 13 residues. The chain's CDR3 is CSADNFPGGEQFF.

This chain uses TRBV14 with TRBJ1-6; TCRdb lists TRBD1, though no DNA is available to test this call. The germline gives CDR1 SGHDN, CDR2 FVKESK. This CDR3 is 13 amino acids long. The CDR3 here is CASSRQHNSPLHF. Full variable domain (rest looked up from reference TRBV14 and TRBJ1-6): EAGVTQFPSHSVIEKGQTVTLRCDPISGHDNLYWYRRVMGKEIKFLLHFVKESKQDESGMPNNRFLAERTGGTYSTLKVQPAELEDSGVYFCASSRQHNSPLHFGNGTRLTVT.

The chain joins TRBV4-1 to TRBJ2-7; the TCRdb D gene call, TRBD1, has no DNA to confirm it. Germline assignment: CDR1 MGHRA and CDR2 YSYEKL. The CDR3 consists of 15 residues. CDR3 sequence: CASSFRQGAGYEQYF.

The chain recombines TRBV12-5 with TRBJ2-5; TCRdb's D gene call, TRBD1, goes unchecked for lack of DNA. The CDR3 sequence is 15 residues long. Germline CDR1 reads LGHNT; CDR2 reads FRNRAP. The CDR3 sequence is CASGLRGGQGETQYF.

The chain recombines TRBV24-1 with TRBJ2-1; the TRBD1 assignment by TCRdb is unverifiable without DNA. In germline, CDR1 is KGHDR, CDR2 SFDVKD. This CDR3 spans 14 amino acids. The CDR3 loop is CATSTQGAGDEQFF.

The V call is TRBV7-2, the J call TRBJ1-1; TCRdb names TRBD1, which stays unverified in the absence of DNA. Germline CDR1 SGHTA, CDR2 FQGNSA. The length of the CDR3 is 13 residues. The CDR3 sequence: CASSSYRGAEAFF. The whole variable domain, remainder taken from reference TRBV7-2 and TRBJ1-1, is GAGVSQSPSNKVTEKGKDVELRCDPISGHTALYWYRQSLGQGLEFLIYFQGNSAPDKSGLPSDRFSAERTGGSVSTLTIQRTQQEDSAVYLCASSSYRGAEAFFGQGTRLTVV.

This chain links TRBV7-9 with TRBJ2-1. The CDR3 covers 16 residues. The germline V gene has CDR1 SEHNR and CDR2 FQNEAQ (reference sequence). CDR3 region: CASSLARESSYNEQFF.

This chain links TRBV7-9 with TRBJ2-5; TCRdb returns TRBD1, unconfirmable since there is no DNA. Looked up from germline, CDR1 is SEHNR and CDR2 is FQNEAQ (reference sequence). The length of the CDR3 is 16 residues. This CDR3 is CASSLAGGGTKETQYF.

This rearrangement joins TRBV12-3 or TRBV12-4 to TRBJ1-2. The CDR3 loop spans 13 amino acids. CDR3 in amino acids: CASSLGEGGGYTF.

The chain joins TRBV19 to TRBJ2-6; TCRdb lists TRBD1, though no DNA is available to test this call. The germline CDR1 and CDR2 sequences are LNHDA and SQIVND (reference sequence). The CDR3 runs 17 residues. CDR3: CASSIWGSLPGANVLTF.

The rearrangement links TRBV15 to TRBJ1-4. Per the germline V gene, CDR1 is LNHNV and CDR2 is YYDKDF (reference sequence). The CDR3 spans 15 residues. The CDR3 reads CATSRDSATNEKLFF. The full variable domain, its missing parts supplied by reference TRBV15 and TRBJ1-4, is DAMVIQNPRYQVTQFGKPVTLSCSQTLNHNVMYWYQQKSSQAPKLLFHYYDKDFNNEADTPDNFQSRRPNTSFCFLDIRSPGLGDTAMYLCATSRDSATNEKLFFGSGTQLSVL.

The chain employs TRBV5-1 and TRBJ1-2; the TCRdb D gene call, TRBD1, has no DNA to confirm it. The CDR3 extends over 14 amino acids. Germline loops: CDR1 SGHRS, CDR2 YFSETQ. CDR3 in amino acids: CASSSRGTDYGYTF.

The chain is built from TRBV5-4 and TRBJ2-1. CDR1 SGHNT and CDR2 YYREEE come from the germline V gene (reference sequence). CDR3 length: 14 amino acids. The CDR3 sequence is CASNLQGSYNEQFF.

This chain uses TRBV11-2 with TRBJ1-4; TCRdb names TRBD1, which stays unverified in the absence of DNA. CDR3 length: 12 residues. CDR1 SGHAT and CDR2 FQNNGV come from the germline V gene. CDR3 amino acids: CASSPDREKLFF.

The chain has TRBV11-2 and TRBJ1-1; TCRdb picks TRBD1, but there is no DNA to check that call. The V gene's germline CDR1 is SGHAT and CDR2 FQNNGV. The CDR3 extends over 19 amino acids. CDR3 protein: CASSAAYRSTLLLNTEAFF.

The chain employs TRBV5-1 and TRBJ2-7. The CDR3 has 13 amino acids. The V gene's germline CDR1 is SGHRS and CDR2 YFSETQ. The CDR3 region is CASSLEVLYEQYF.

The rearrangement uses TRBV4-1 and TRBJ1-1; checking the TCRdb D call of TRBD1 is not possible without DNA. The CDR3 covers 14 residues. Germline lookup yields CDR1 MGHRA and CDR2 YSYEKL. The CDR3 region is CASSHTSAPTEAFF.

The rearrangement links TRBV12-3 or TRBV12-4 to TRBJ2-2; TCRdb proposes TRBD1, but this gene call is untestable without DNA. The CDR3 is 16 amino acids. CDR3 amino acids: CASSLATGGNTGELFF.

The chain employs TRBV6-1 and TRBJ2-5; TCRdb returns TRBD2, unconfirmable since there is no DNA. Germline CDR1 and CDR2: MNHNS and SASEGT. This CDR3 is 16 amino acids long. The CDR3 spells CASSASSGGLKETQYF.

The chain carries TRBV6-5 and TRBJ1-5; lacking DNA, the TRBD1 call made by TCRdb goes unchecked. This CDR3 contains 16 residues. Germline loops: CDR1 MNHEY, CDR2 SVGAGI. The CDR3 here is CASSYSTGQGRQPQHF.

The chain uses TRBV7-2 and TRBJ2-7; the TRBD1 assignment by TCRdb is unverifiable without DNA. This CDR3 has 14 residues. Germline values: CDR1 SGHTA, CDR2 FQGNSA. CDR3 sequence reads: CASSYRDPPVEQYF. The variable domain in full, completed from reference TRBV7-2 and TRBJ2-7, reads GAGVSQSPSNKVTEKGKDVELRCDPISGHTALYWYRQSLGQGLEFLIYFQGNSAPDKSGLPSDRFSAERTGGSVSTLTIQRTQQEDSAVYLCASSYRDPPVEQYFGPGTRLTVT.

This chain joins TRBV20-1 and TRBJ2-3; checking the TCRdb D call of TRBD2 is not possible without DNA. This CDR3 has 13 residues. CDR1 and CDR2 from the germline V gene are DFQATT and SNEGSKA (reference sequence). The CDR3 region is CSGRDSVRYTQYF.

The chain recombines TRBV18 with TRBJ2-6; TCRdb outputs TRBD1, but without DNA this stays unchecked. The CDR3 contains 16 residues. The germline gives CDR1 KGHSH, CDR2 LQKENI. The CDR3 sequence is CASSPRTGSGANVLTF. Variable domain in full (rest from reference TRBV18 and TRBJ2-6): NAGVMQNPRHLVRRRGQEARLRCSPMKGHSHVYWYRQLPEEGLKFMVYLQKENIIDESGMPKERFSAEFPKEGPSILRIQQVVRGDSAAYFCASSPRTGSGANVLTFGAGSRLTVL.

The rearrangement links TRBV20-1 to TRBJ2-5; without DNA, the TCRdb call of TRBD1 cannot be checked. The CDR3 length is 14 residues. Germline V gene lookup returns CDR1 DFQATT and CDR2 SNEGSKA (reference sequence). The CDR3 spells CSAKSVQGQETQYF.

The J gene is TRBJ1-4, the V gene TRBV5-1. The CDR3 is 14 residues long. Germline values: CDR1 SGHRS, CDR2 YFSETQ. The CDR3 loop is CASSLVATNEKLFF.

The chain is built from TRBV20-1 and TRBJ1-2; the D gene TCRdb calls, TRBD1, cannot be checked with no DNA. CDR3 size: 13 residues. In germline, CDR1 is DFQATT, CDR2 SNEGSKA (reference sequence). The CDR3 loop is CSASFSARYGYTF.

V usage is TRBV7-8 and J usage is TRBJ2-5; absent DNA, TCRdb's TRBD1 call cannot be checked. This CDR3 is 15 amino acids long. Germline V CDR1 and CDR2: SGHVS, FQNEAQ. Here the CDR3 reads CASSLVQGTQETQYF.

The genes are TRBV5-1 and TRBJ2-3; there is no DNA to check the TCRdb D call of TRBD1. The V gene's germline CDR1 is SGHRS and CDR2 YFSETQ. This CDR3 has 16 amino acids. This CDR3 is CASSLTGRGRADTQYF.